The sequence of this TCR beta chain was determined in a study of T cell responses to AZD1222 COVID-19 vaccine. General study findings and limits: Following two doses of AZD1222, Spike-specific TCR breadth and depth rose. Among the donors, most were white British and more were female, and clonal diversity was possibly underestimated. CD4 TCRs linked to vaccination spanned spike, dominating at 160-218 and 743-854. Unmutated variant regions reportedly attract nearly half of all spike-specific TCRs.

CDR1 is SNHLY, CDR2 FYNNEI, per germline. V lost 7 bases to trimming and J lost 4 bases, with 11 bases between them. This CDR3 is built from 13 residues. In the case of this clone: Its target is not known.

Sequenced by immunoSEQ multiplex PCR; TCRdb stores in-frame clones only, minus some. The data show more than 95,000 clones, about 86% seen once. V gene TRBV2 combines with J gene TRBJ1-5; D call uncertain. The sequencing here drew on peripheral blood, taken 28 days after the second AZD1222 dose. The TCR sequence derives from an adult who received the AZD1222 COVID-19 vaccine. The CDR3 loop reads CASNPGSNQPQHF. CDR3 bases: TGTGCCAGCAATCCTGGGAGTAATCAGCCCCAGCATTTT.